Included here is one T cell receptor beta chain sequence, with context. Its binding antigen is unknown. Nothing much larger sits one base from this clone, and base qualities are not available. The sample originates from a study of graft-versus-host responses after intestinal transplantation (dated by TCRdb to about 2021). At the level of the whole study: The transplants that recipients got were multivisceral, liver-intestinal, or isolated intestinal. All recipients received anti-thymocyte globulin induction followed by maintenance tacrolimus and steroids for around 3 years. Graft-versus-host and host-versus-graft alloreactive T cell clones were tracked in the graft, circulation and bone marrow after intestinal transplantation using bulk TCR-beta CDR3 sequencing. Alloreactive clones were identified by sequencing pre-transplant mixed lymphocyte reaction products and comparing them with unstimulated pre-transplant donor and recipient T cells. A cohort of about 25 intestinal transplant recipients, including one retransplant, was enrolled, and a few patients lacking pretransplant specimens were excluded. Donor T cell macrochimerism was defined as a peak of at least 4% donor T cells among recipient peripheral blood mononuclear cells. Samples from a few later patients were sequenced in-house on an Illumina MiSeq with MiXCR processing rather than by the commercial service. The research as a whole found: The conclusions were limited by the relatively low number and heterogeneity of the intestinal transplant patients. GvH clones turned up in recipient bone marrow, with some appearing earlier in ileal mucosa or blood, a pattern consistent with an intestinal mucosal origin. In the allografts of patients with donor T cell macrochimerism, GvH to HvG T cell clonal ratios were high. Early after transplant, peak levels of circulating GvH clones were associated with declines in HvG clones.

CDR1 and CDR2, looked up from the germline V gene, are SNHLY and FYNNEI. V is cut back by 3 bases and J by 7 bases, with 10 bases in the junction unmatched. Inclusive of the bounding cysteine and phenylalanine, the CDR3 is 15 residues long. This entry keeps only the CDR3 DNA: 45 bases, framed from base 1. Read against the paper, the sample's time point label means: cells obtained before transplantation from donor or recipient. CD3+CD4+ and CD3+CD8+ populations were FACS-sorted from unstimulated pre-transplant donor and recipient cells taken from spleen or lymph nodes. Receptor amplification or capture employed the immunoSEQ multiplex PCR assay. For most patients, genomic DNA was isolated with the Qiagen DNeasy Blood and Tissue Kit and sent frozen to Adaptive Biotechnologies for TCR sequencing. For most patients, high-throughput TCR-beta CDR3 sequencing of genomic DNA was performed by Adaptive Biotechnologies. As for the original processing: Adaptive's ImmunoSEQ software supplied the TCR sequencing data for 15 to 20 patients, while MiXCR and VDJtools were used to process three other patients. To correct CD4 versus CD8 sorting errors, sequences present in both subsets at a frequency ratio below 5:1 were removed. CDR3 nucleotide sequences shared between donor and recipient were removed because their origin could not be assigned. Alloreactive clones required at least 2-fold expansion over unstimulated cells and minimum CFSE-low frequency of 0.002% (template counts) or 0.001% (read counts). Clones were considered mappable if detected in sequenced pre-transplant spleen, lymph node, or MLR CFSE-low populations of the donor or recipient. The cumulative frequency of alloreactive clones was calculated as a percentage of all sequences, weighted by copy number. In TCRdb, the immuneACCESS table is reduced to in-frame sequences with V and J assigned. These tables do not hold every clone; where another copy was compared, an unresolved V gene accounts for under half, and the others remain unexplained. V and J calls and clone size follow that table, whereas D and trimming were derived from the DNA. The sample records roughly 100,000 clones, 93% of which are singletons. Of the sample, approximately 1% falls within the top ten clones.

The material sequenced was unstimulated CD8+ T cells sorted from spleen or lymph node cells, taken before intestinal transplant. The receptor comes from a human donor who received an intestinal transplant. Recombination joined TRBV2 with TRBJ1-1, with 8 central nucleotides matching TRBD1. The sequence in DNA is TGTGCCAGCAGTGATGGGGCAGGGGGCATAATTGAAGCTTTCTTT. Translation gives CASSDGAGGIIEAFF.